Given below is one TCR beta chain in context. Its antigen specificity is not known. The input lacks base qualities; no much larger clone sits a single base away. The record originates from a study of CD8+ T cells in alopecia areata (dated by TCRdb to the late 2010s). Context from the whole study: Treated patients were enrolled in an open-label pilot trial of oral tofacitinib at 5 to 10 mg twice daily for moderate-to-severe alopecia areata. Tofacitinib was given for 6 to 18 months, followed by 6 months of follow-up off drug to assess delayed response and recurrence. Disease severity in treated patients was measured with the SALT score, which quantifies the percentage of affected scalp surface area. To study T cell clonal expansion in alopecia areata, the researchers applied high-throughput TCRbeta sequencing to both the C3H/HeJ mouse model and human patients. Scalp tissue and sorted CD4+ and CD8+ peripheral blood T cells from patchy and totalis/universalis alopecia areata patients and from healthy controls were covered by human TCRbeta sequencing. Tofacitinib-treated patients had biopsies at baseline and at 4 and 24 weeks of treatment, with a later scalp biopsy in several patients. Clonality in the scalp was compared among normal scalp (n=4), patchy alopecia areata scalp (n=8), and alopecia totalis/universalis scalp (n=8). RNA was obtained with the PAXgene miRNA kit for fixed scalp, the miRNeasy kit for PBMCs, and the RNeasy kit for mouse skin. TCRbeta CDR3 regions were amplified by immunoSEQ multiplex PCR using 35 Vbeta forward and 13 Jbeta reverse primers.

General findings and caveats noted by the study authors: Shared TCR sequences between patients were less evident than in mice, which may be partly attributable to HLA diversity in the patient population. Scalp TCR repertoire analysis is complicated because resident alphabeta T cells in normal human skin are also sequenced, whereas mouse skin is dominated by gammadelta T cells. Lesional scalp, especially in alopecia totalis/universalis, showed higher clonality and more expanded CD8+ clones than normal scalp, suggesting antigenic drive. Because the treated cohort was small and had just a single nonresponder, larger studies are needed to establish links between baseline CD8+ expansion and response. Many expanded lesional clones were found to persist in scalp and blood during tofacitinib treatment, and relapse after treatment cessation may be partly explained by this persistence. Tofacitinib significantly decreased scalp clonality and the number of expanded CD8+ clones among the top 100 scalp clones.

Libraries were constructed by the immunoSEQ multiplex PCR assay. RNA was extracted from all samples and reverse transcribed into cDNA, which served as template for TCR sequencing. First-strand cDNA was synthesized using SuperScript III with a 2:1 mix of oligo-dT and random hexamers. Amplification bias was assessed with a synthetic immune receptor repertoire, and residual bias was removed computationally. The study's own analysis went as follows. Raw reads were preprocessed to remove errors, and CDR3 was defined according to IMGT conventions as the region from the conserved cysteine to phenylalanine. To get clonality, Shannon entropy was normalized by log2 of the number of productive unique TCRs and the result was subtracted from 1. CD4 or CD8 identity of scalp clones was inferred by cross-referencing scalp TCRbeta sequences with sorted blood CD4 and CD8 repertoires. TCRdb's version of the immuneACCESS table is confined to in-frame rearrangements and falls short of the full clone set. An unresolved V gene accounts for under half of the shortfall where checked; the remainder is of unknown origin. V and J calls and clone size follow that table, whereas D and trimming were derived from the DNA. The sample contains hundreds of thousands of clones, around three fifths of them found a single time. 0.93% of the sample is in the top ten clones.

At the junction V is shortened by 0 bases and J by 10 bases, with 7 bases in between. Its CDR3 holds 12 amino acids, cysteine through phenylalanine. The kept DNA is CDR3 alone, 36 bases in frame from the first base. From the germline V gene (reference sequence), CDR1 is GTSNPN and CDR2 is SVGIG. This sample's treatment or condition label indicates: oral pan-JAK inhibitor, 5-10 mg twice daily. From alopecia areata patients, peripheral blood was collected along with lesional scalp punch biopsies. PBMCs were separated by density centrifugation and stained for CD3, CD4 and CD8, after which CD4+ and CD8+ T cells were sorted on a FACSAria.

Sequences were derived from CD4+ T cells sorted from blood, sampled at roughly week 53, from a patient treated with tofacitinib. The chain employs TRBV30 and TRBJ1-6, with the D segment identity uncertain. The origin of this receptor is a human donor with alopecia areata. The CDR3 in this case is CAWSVPSSPLHF. The DNA is as follows: TGTGCCTGGAGTGTACCGAGCTCACCCCTCCACTTT.